One sample yielded the 18 T cell receptor beta chains listed below, sequenced in a study of T cell repertoires in cytomegalovirus infection. TCRdb reprocessed the reads via MiXCR and lists one record per CDR3 protein. The table records roughly 640,000 distinct CDR3 sequences, approximately 25% of them present only once. Sequenced input: CD8+ T cells from PBMCs. These receptors came from a human donor in good health (CMV status not recorded). Some clones in this sample may be carry-over from other donors' samples.

This clonotype was counted a few times. The J gene is TRBJ2-2, the V gene TRBV7-9; 10 nucleotides align to TRBD1. J gave up 7 bases and V 5 bases, and 7 bases lay outside the gene matches. The CDR3 runs 15 residues. CDR1 and CDR2 (germline): SEHNR, FQNEAQ (reference sequence). The CDR3 DNA is TGTGCCAGCAGCCCGCGACAGGGGGCAGTCGGGGAGCTGTTTTTT. Protein product: CASSPRQGAVGELFF.

A single count supports this clonotype. The chain recombines TRBV7-3 with TRBJ2-1, with D possibly TRBD1 on 6 matching bases. Trimming left V 3 bases short and J 5 bases short, with 14 bases between. Looked up from germline, CDR1 is SGHTA and CDR2 is FQGTGA. This CDR3 contains 15 residues. Written as DNA, the CDR3 is TGTGCCAGCAGCTTCAGGGGCGGGTGGGACAATGAGCAGTTCTTC. It encodes CASSFRGGWDNEQFF. Looking up the rest from reference TRBV7-3 and TRBJ2-1 gives the full variable domain: GAGVSQTPSNKVTEKGKYVELRCDPISGHTALYWYRQSLGQGPEFLIYFQGTGAADDSGLPNDRFFAVRPEGSVSTLKIQRTERGDSAVYLCASSFRGGWDNEQFFGPGTRLTVL.

Many counts were recorded for this clonotype. V gene TRBV7-9 combines with J gene TRBJ2-7; TRBD2 might be the D (7 bases). V shed 7 bases and J shed 2 bases, with 18 bases lying between them. The CDR3 sequence is 15 residues long. Germline lookup yields CDR1 SEHNR and CDR2 FQNEAQ (reference sequence). Here the CDR3 reads CASIPKGGFTYEQYF. The CDR3 DNA is TGTGCCAGCATTCCCAAGGGGGGGTTTACCTACGAGCAGTACTTC.

To note about this clonotype: As the CDR3 is not closed by the conserved phenylalanine or tryptophan, this likely results from a read error. This chain joins TRBV7-2 and TRBJ2-7, with D possibly TRBD1 on 6 matching bases. V was pared by 6 bases and J by 2 bases, with 11 bases between. Germline values: CDR1 SGHTA, CDR2 FQGNSA. CDR3 length equals 13 residues. The CDR3 DNA is TGTGCCAGCAGACCCGGGACAACCTACGAGCAGTACTCC. Protein: CASRPGTTYEQYS.

This chain connects TRBV6-2 or TRBV6-3 to TRBJ2-3, with 7 bases identical to TRBD1. The CDR3 covers 13 residues. The V segment lost 9 bases and the J segment 2 bases; nucleotides outside the gene matches: 5. Per germline, CDR1 MNHEY and CDR2 SVGEGT. This CDR3 is CASSGQNTDTQYF. The CDR3 DNA reads TGTGCCAGTTCGGGACAGAACACAGATACGCAGTATTTT.

This clonotype occurred a few times. J is TRBJ2-3 and V is TRBV20-1; 7 bases are shared with TRBD1. CDR1 and CDR2 from the germline V gene are DFQATT and SNEGSKA (reference sequence). Trimming at V came to 5 bases and at J to 1 base, leaving 18 bases not matched to a gene. CDR3 length: 18 residues. CDR3 loop: CSALPGTGVAGGTDTQYF. CDR3 nucleotide sequence: TGCAGTGCTCTACCAGGCACAGGGGTGGCGGGCGGCACAGATACGCAGTATTTT.

This clonotype occurred a few times. The chain links TRBV4-3 to TRBJ1-2; D is possibly TRBD1 (6 bases). From germline, CDR1 is LGHNA and CDR2 YSLEER. V gave up 0 bases and J gave up 2 bases, with 10 bases separating them. The CDR3 contains 15 residues. The CDR3 loop is CASSQDSGGNYGYTF. Written as DNA, the CDR3 is TGCGCCAGCAGCCAAGATTCGGGGGGCAACTATGGCTACACCTTC.

This chain joins TRBV29-1 and TRBJ1-2; D unresolved. The CDR3 is 11 amino acids. Germline V lookup: CDR1 SQVTM, CDR2 ANQGSEA. The V and J ends lost 6 bases and 3 bases respectively, with 8 bases between them. The CDR3: CSVERDYGYTF. The DNA for the CDR3 is TGCAGCGTGGAAAGAGACTATGGCTACACCTTC.

This clonotype was detected ten times or more. As DNA, the CDR3 is TGTGCCAGCAGCTTCGACGGGCCAGCGGCCACAGATACGCAGTATTTT. It encodes CASSFDGPAATDTQYF. This chain uses TRBV7-6 with TRBJ2-3; maybe TRBD2 (5 bases). Germline V lookup: CDR1 SGHVS, CDR2 FNYEAQ. There are 16 residues in the CDR3. V lost 3 bases to trimming and J lost 2 bases, with 15 bases between them.

This clonotype was counted only a few times. V usage is TRBV2 and J usage is TRBJ1-6; tentative D call: TRBD1 (6 bases). The CDR3 length is 15 residues. Germline CDR1 is SNHLY and CDR2 is FYNNEI. V shed 6 bases and J shed 6 bases, with 15 bases lying between them. The CDR3 DNA is TGTGCCAGCAGACAAAGGGACACGTCTAATTCACCCCTCCACTTT. It yields the protein CASRQRDTSNSPLHF.

This clonotype was seen at least ten times. This chain links TRBV7-8 with TRBJ1-1; D ambiguous. Germline CDR1 reads SGHVS; CDR2 reads FQNEAQ. Trimming removed 1 base at V and 8 bases at J, with 8 bases between. The CDR3 is 12 residues long. CDR3 residues: CASSLDTEEAFF. In nucleotides, the CDR3 is TGTGCCAGCAGCTTAGACACCGAGGAAGCTTTCTTT.

The rearrangement uses TRBV7-9 and TRBJ2-1; D gene ambiguous. The CDR3 totals 15 residues. Germline values: CDR1 SEHNR, CDR2 FQNEAQ (reference sequence). The ends were cut back, 5 bases at V and 4 bases at J, with 15 bases in the middle. CDR3 in amino acids: CASSLGITTYNEQFF. The CDR3 bases are TGTGCCAGCAGCCTCGGAATTACCACGTACAATGAGCAGTTCTTC.

Remarks on this clonotype: This could be a read error, since a much larger clone is one nucleotide away. Because it lacks the conserved phenylalanine or tryptophan at the end, this CDR3 is likely a read error. This chain links TRBV12-3 or TRBV12-4 with TRBJ1-2; no definite D call. The CDR3 is 13 amino acids. Trimming took off 10 bases at V and 5 bases at J, with 17 bases between the two ends. CDR3 sequence (DNA): TGTGCCATCCGAGACACTCACCTTTATGGCTACACCATC. Translation: CAIRDTHLYGYTI.

The sample holds a few counts of this clonotype. The V call is TRBV6-2 or TRBV6-3, the J call TRBJ2-1; D unresolved. The CDR3 is 15 residues long. V was trimmed by 0 bases and J by 6 bases, leaving 12 bases between them. Germline-derived CDR1 and CDR2 are MNHEY and SVGEGT. The chain's CDR3 is CASSYSGPIGNEQFF. DNA for the CDR3: TGTGCCAGCAGTTACTCCGGACCCATTGGCAATGAGCAGTTCTTC.

This clonotype was seen at least ten times. V is TRBV12-3 or TRBV12-4 and J is TRBJ2-2; 11 nucleotides agree with TRBD1. With V trimmed by 7 bases and J by 5 bases, 9 bases remained unmatched. The CDR3 sequence is 16 residues long. Here the CDR3 reads CASTRGQGAGTGELFF. The CDR3 nucleotides are TGTGCCAGCACCCGCGGACAGGGGGCGGGGACCGGGGAGCTGTTTTTT.

In its sample, this clonotype was seen many times. DNA for the CDR3: TGTGCCAGCAGTCAAATACGTAACTATGGCTACACCTTC. Translation: CASSQIRNYGYTF. V is TRBV6-5 and J is TRBJ1-2; no clear D gene. CDR1 and CDR2 (germline): MNHEY, SVGAGI. The CDR3 length is 13 residues. V was cut by 5 bases and J by 1 base, with 8 bases left in between.

This clonotype was observed many times. This sequence joins TRBV6-5 and TRBJ1-5; 9 bases fit TRBD1. The V and J ends lost 2 bases and 2 bases, in that order; junction bases with no gene match: 1. The CDR3 is 15 residues long. Germline CDR1 reads MNHEY; CDR2 reads SVGAGI. This CDR3 reads CASSYRTGGNQPQHF. CDR3 nucleotides: TGTGCCAGCAGTTACCGGACAGGGGGCAATCAGCCCCAGCATTTT.

This clonotype was found many times. V gene TRBV12-3 or TRBV12-4 combines with J gene TRBJ2-1; TRBD2 aligns across 9 bases. There are 15 residues in the CDR3. The ends lost 6 bases at V and 8 bases at J; junction bases unmatched: 11. The CDR3 DNA reads as TGTGCCAGCAGGCCTGGGGGCGGGGGGGCGTATGAGCAGTTCTTC. This codes for CASRPGGGGAYEQFF.